This T cell receptor (beta chain) was identified in a study of T-cell reconstitution after alpha-beta-depleted transplantation in children. Deletions cut 1 base from V and 5 bases from J, with 12 bases between. The CDR3 length is 14 residues. Researchers prepared the TCRbeta library using unique molecular identifiers, the study reports. TCRdb ran MiXCR on the PCR reads and lists one entry per CDR3 protein. The sample comprises about 610,000 distinct CDR3 sequences, roughly a tenth of which are singletons, and less than 5% rests with the top ten. The sequences come from PBMCs from the stem cell graft donor, collected from the stem cell graft. V usage is TRBV12-3 or TRBV12-4 and J usage is TRBJ2-7, with no clear D. The TCR originated in a human donor who donated a stem cell graft to a child with acute myeloid leukemia. CDR3 protein: CASSLGFETDEQYF. The CDR3 DNA sequence: TGTGCCAGCAGTTTAGGTTTCGAAACGGACGAGCAGTACTTC.